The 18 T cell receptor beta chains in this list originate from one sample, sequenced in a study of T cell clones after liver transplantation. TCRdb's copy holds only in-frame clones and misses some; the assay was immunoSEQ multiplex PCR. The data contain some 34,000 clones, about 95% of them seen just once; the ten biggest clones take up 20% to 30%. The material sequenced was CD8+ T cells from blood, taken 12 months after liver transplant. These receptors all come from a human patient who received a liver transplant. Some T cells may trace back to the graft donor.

The CDR3 coding sequence is TGTGCCAGCAGCTTAAAGAGGGGAGGGACTAGCAGTCAATACAATGAGCAGTTCTTC. Translated, it gives CASSLKRGGTSSQYNEQFF. The chain is built from TRBV7-8 and TRBJ2-1; 9 positions agree with TRBD2. From germline, CDR1 is SGHVS and CDR2 FQNEAQ. This CDR3 contains 19 residues. J lost 4 bases, V lost 2 bases, and 15 bases had no gene match.

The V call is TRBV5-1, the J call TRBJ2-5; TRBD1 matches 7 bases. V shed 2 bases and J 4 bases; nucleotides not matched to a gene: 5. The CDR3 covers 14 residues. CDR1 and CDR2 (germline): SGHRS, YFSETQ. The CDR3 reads CASSFKGGVETQYF. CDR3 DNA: TGCGCCAGCAGCTTCAAAGGGGGCGTAGAGACCCAGTACTTC.

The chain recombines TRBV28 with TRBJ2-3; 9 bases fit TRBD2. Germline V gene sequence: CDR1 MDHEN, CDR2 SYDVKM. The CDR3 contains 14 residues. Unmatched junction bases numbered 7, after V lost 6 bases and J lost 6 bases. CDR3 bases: TGTGCCAGCAGGATAGCGGGAGCAGCGGATACGCAGTATTTT. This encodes CASRIAGAADTQYF.

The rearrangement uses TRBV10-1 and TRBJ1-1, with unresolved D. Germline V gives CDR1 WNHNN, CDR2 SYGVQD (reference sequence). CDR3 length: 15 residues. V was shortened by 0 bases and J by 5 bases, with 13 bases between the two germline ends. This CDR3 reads CASSESRIPGTEAFF. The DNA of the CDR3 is TGCGCCAGCAGTGAGTCGCGGATACCGGGAACTGAAGCTTTCTTT.

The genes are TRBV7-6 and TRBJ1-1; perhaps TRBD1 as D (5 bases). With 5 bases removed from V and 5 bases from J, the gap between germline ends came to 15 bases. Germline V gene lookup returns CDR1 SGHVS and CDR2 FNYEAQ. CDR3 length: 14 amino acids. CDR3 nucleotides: TGTGCCAGCAGCCTCACAGGAGGTGCTACTGAAGCTTTCTTT. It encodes CASSLTGGATEAFF.

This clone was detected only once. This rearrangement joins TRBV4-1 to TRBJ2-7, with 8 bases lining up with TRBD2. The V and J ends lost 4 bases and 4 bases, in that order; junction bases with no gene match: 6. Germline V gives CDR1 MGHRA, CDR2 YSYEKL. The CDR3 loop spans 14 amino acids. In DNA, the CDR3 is TGCGCCAGCAGCCTCGGGGGGGAACTTTACGAGCAGTACTTC. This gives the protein CASSLGGELYEQYF.

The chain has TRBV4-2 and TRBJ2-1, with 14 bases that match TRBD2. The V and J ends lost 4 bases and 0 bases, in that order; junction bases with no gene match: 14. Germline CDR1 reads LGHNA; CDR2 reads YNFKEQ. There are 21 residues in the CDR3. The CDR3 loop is CASSPVVGLAGGQSSYNEQFF. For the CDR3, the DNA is TGTGCCAGCAGCCCCGTTGTCGGACTAGCGGGAGGCCAGAGCTCCTACAATGAGCAGTTCTTC.

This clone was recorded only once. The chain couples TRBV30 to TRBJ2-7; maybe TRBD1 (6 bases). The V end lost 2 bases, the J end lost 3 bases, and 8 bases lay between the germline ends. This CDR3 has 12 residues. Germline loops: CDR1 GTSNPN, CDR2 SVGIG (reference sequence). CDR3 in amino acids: CAWSRGGYEQYF. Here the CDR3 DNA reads TGTGCCTGGAGTAGAGGGGGCTACGAGCAGTACTTC. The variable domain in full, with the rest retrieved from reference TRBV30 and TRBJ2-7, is SQTIHQWPATLVQPVGSPLSLECTVEGTSNPNLYWYRQAAGRGLQLLFYSVGIGQISSEVPQNLSASRPQDRQFILSSKKLLLSDSGFYLCAWSRGGYEQYFGPGTRLTVT.

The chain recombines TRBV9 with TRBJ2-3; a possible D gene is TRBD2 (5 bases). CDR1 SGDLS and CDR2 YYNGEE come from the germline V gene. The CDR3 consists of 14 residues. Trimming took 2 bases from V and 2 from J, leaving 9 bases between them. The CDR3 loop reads CASSVGGVTDTQYF. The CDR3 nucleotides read TGTGCCAGCAGCGTTGGAGGAGTCACAGATACGCAGTATTTT.

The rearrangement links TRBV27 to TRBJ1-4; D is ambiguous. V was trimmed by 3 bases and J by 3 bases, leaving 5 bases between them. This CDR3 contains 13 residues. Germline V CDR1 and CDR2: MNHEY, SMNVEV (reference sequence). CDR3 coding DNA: TGTGCCAGCAGTTTCAGGTCTAATGAAAAACTGTTTTTT. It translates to CASSFRSNEKLFF.

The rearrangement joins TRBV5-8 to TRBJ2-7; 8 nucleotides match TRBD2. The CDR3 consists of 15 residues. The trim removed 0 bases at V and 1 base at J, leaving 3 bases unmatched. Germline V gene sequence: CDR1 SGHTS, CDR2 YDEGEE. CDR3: CASSLVAGGSYEQYF. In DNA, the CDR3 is TGTGCCAGCAGCTTGGTCGCGGGAGGATCCTACGAGCAGTACTTC. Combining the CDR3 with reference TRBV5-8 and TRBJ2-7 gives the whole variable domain EAGVTQSPTHLIKTRGQQATLRCSPISGHTSVYWYQQALGLGLQFLLWYDEGEERNRGNFPPRFSGRQFPNYSSELNVNALELEDSALYLCASSLVAGGSYEQYFGPGTRLTVT.

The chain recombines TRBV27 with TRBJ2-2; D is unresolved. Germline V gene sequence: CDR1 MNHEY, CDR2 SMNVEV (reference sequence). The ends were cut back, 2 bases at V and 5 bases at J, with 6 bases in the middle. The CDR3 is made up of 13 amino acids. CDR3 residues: CASSLIRTGELFF. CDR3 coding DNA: TGTGCCAGCAGTTTAATCCGGACCGGGGAGCTGTTTTTT.

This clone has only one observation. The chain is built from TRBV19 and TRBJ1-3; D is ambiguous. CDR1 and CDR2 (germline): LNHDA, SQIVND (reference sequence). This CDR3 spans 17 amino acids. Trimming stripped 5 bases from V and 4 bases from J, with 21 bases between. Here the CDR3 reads CASSPLVDGRSGNTIYF. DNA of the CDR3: TGTGCCAGTAGTCCTCTCGTGGACGGTAGATCGGGAAACACCATATATTTT.

The CDR3 reads CASSFSGLIYEQYF. For the CDR3, the DNA is TGTGCCAGCAGCTTTTCGGGACTTATCTACGAGCAGTACTTC. The V and J genes are TRBV5-6 and TRBJ2-7; TRBD2 is a possible D gene (6 bases). The CDR3 has 14 residues. Trimming removed 2 bases from V and 3 bases from J, with 12 bases in between. Germline V gives CDR1 SGHDT, CDR2 YYEEEE.

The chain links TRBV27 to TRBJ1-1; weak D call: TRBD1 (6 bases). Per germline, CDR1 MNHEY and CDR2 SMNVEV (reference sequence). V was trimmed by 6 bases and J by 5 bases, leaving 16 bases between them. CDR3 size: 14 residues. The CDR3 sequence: CASRPGGGGTEAFF. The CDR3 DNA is TGTGCCAGCAGACCCGGGGGCGGCGGGACTGAAGCTTTCTTT.

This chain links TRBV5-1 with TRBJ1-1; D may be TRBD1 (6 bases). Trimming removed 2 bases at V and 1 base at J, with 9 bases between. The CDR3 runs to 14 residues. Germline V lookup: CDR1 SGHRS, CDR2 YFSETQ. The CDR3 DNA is TGCGCCAGCAGCTTTGACAGGAGGAACACTGAAGCTTTCTTT. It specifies CASSFDRRNTEAFF.

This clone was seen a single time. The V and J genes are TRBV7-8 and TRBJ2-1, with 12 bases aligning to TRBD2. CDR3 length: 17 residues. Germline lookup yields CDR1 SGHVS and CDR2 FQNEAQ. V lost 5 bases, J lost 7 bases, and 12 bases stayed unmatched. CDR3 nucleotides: TGTGCCAGCAGCCCGACCCCGACTAGCGGGAGAAAAAATGAGCAGTTCTTC. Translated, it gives CASSPTPTSGRKNEQFF.

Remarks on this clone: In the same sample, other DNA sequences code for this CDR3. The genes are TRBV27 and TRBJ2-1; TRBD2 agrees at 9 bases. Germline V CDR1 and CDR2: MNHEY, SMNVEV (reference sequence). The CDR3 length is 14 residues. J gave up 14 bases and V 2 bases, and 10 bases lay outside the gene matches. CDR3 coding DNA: TGTGCCAGCAGTTTAGGGGCCAGCGGGAGGCGTGAGTTCTTC. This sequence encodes CASSLGASGRREFF.